The 28 T cell receptor beta chains below were found in one sample sequenced in a study of identifying expanded T cells in peripheral blood. Only in-frame clones appear in the TCRdb table, and some are missing; sequencing was by immunoSEQ multiplex PCR. The data show around 85,000 clones, approximately 90% seen once. Material for sequencing was blood. Source of these receptors: a person aged 18 to 70 in good health.

This clone was counted between two and nine times. The J gene is TRBJ1-6, the V gene TRBV15, with a tentative D call TRBD1 (5 bases). Per germline, CDR1 LNHNV and CDR2 YYDKDF (reference sequence). The CDR3 has 14 amino acids. The V gene lost 0 bases and the J gene lost 10 bases, with 10 bases spanning the gap. CDR3 sequence: CATSREGTWSPLHF. The DNA of the CDR3 is TGTGCCACCAGCAGAGAGGGGACGTGGTCACCCCTCCACTTT. Based on the CDR3 plus reference TRBV15 and TRBJ1-6, the full variable domain is DAMVIQNPRYQVTQFGKPVTLSCSQTLNHNVMYWYQQKSSQAPKLLFHYYDKDFNNEADTPDNFQSRRPNTSFCFLDIRSPGLGDTAMYLCATSREGTWSPLHFGNGTRLTVT.

This clone showed up just a few times. For the CDR3, the DNA is TGTGCCACAGGAGGGACAGGGGACACTGAAGCTTTCTTT. This translates into CATGGTGDTEAFF. The V call is TRBV6-5, the J call TRBJ1-1; 10 bases map to TRBD1. The CDR3 has 13 amino acids. Per the germline V gene, CDR1 is MNHEY and CDR2 is SVGAGI. V was clipped by 10 bases and J by 3 bases; unmatched bases: 5.

This chain joins TRBV2 and TRBJ2-7; D gene uncertain. From germline, CDR1 is SNHLY and CDR2 FYNNEI. The CDR3 has 16 amino acids. The V and J ends lost 7 bases and 0 bases respectively, with 19 bases between them. CDR3 in amino acids: CASTWTSNSNSYEQYF. CDR3 DNA sequence: TGTGCCAGCACGTGGACCAGCAACAGTAACTCCTACGAGCAGTACTTC.

The genes are TRBV7-6 and TRBJ2-2; D might be TRBD1 (5 bases). Trimming removed 7 bases at V and 7 bases at J, with 16 bases between. Germline loops: CDR1 SGHVS, CDR2 FNYEAQ. The CDR3 has 14 residues. The chain's CDR3 is CASTLGQSGGELFF. DNA for the CDR3: TGTGCCAGCACCTTGGGGCAGTCAGGCGGGGAGCTGTTTTTT.

The chain joins TRBV27 to TRBJ2-7; 7 nucleotides align to TRBD2. CDR1 is MNHEY, CDR2 SMNVEV, per germline (reference sequence). V was pared by 3 bases and J by 4 bases, with 3 bases of the junction left unmatched. The CDR3 spans 13 residues. This chain's CDR3 is CASSFGRGYEQYF. The CDR3 DNA is TGTGCCAGCAGTTTTGGGCGGGGGTACGAGCAGTACTTC.

This chain uses TRBV9 with TRBJ2-2; the D gene is possibly TRBD2 (6 bases). From germline, CDR1 is SGDLS and CDR2 YYNGEE. The CDR3 loop spans 14 amino acids. The germline V and J ends were trimmed by 0 bases and 5 bases, with 8 bases remaining between them. The CDR3 loop is CASSVALATGELFF. The CDR3 nucleotides are TGTGCCAGCAGCGTAGCCCTAGCGACCGGGGAGCTGTTTTTT.

This chain links TRBV5-1 with TRBJ1-1, with D perhaps matching TRBD1 (5 bases). CDR1 and CDR2 from the germline V gene are SGHRS and YFSETQ. Trimming took 2 bases from V and 1 from J, leaving 9 bases between them. This CDR3 has 14 residues. The CDR3 DNA sequence: TGCGCCAGCAGCTTCGGAACAGGGAACACTGAAGCTTTCTTT. It codes for CASSFGTGNTEAFF.

V usage is TRBV5-4 and J usage is TRBJ1-1, with no clear D. Germline CDR1 is SGHNT and CDR2 is YYREEE (reference sequence). Deletions cut 0 bases from V and 2 bases from J, with 5 bases between. The CDR3 totals 13 residues. Written as DNA, the CDR3 is TGTGCCAGCAGCTTGGATTCTAACACTGAAGCTTTCTTT. It specifies CASSLDSNTEAFF.

DNA of the CDR3: TGTGCCAGCAGTCTTAGGACCACCATATATTTT. Translation gives CASSLRTTIYF. The chain combines TRBV25-1 with TRBJ1-3, with no clear D. V lost 5 bases to trimming and J lost 9 bases, with 8 bases between them. The CDR3 runs to 11 residues. Germline V gives CDR1 MGHDK, CDR2 SYGVNS.

V gene TRBV7-2 combines with J gene TRBJ2-7; 9 bases are a match to TRBD2. The CDR3 contains 14 residues. The V gene end was trimmed by 1 base and the J gene end by 3 bases; junction bases not matched to a gene: 1. The germline V gene has CDR1 SGHTA and CDR2 FQGNSA. The CDR3 reads CASSLGAGGYEQYF. In DNA, the CDR3 is TGTGCCAGCAGCTTAGGAGCGGGGGGCTACGAGCAGTACTTC.

The rearrangement joins TRBV11-2 to TRBJ2-2; the D gene is possibly TRBD1 (6 bases). Germline CDR1 SGHAT, CDR2 FQNNGV. The V gene lost 2 bases and the J gene lost 6 bases, with 13 bases spanning the gap. The CDR3 has 15 amino acids. The DNA of the CDR3 is TGTGCCAGCAGCTTAACAGGGTCCGTGGCCGGGGAGCTGTTTTTT. It is translated as CASSLTGSVAGELFF.

This chain joins TRBV2 and TRBJ2-7, with D perhaps matching TRBD2 (5 bases). Trimming pared 2 bases from V and 0 bases from J, leaving 11 bases between. Germline lookup yields CDR1 SNHLY and CDR2 FYNNEI. This CDR3 has 15 residues. As DNA, the CDR3 is TGTGCCAGCAGTGAATGGCGGGCGAGCTCCTACGAGCAGTACTTC. Amino acid sequence: CASSEWRASSYEQYF.

The rearrangement joins TRBV4-3 to TRBJ2-2, with 9 positions matching TRBD1. With 0 bases clipped from V and 5 bases from J, the junction kept 10 bases outside the gene matches. The CDR3 is made up of 18 amino acids. Germline CDR1 LGHNA, CDR2 YSLEER. The CDR3 spells CASSQEFGGQGRTGELFF. CDR3 in DNA: TGCGCCAGCAGCCAAGAATTTGGAGGACAGGGGAGGACCGGGGAGCTGTTTTTT.

The chain has TRBV28 and TRBJ1-2; tentatively, D is TRBD1 (5 bases). The CDR3 runs to 15 residues. Between the trimmed V and J ends, which lost 3 bases and 8 bases, there was a span of 19 bases. Germline V gene lookup returns CDR1 MDHEN and CDR2 SYDVKM. This chain's CDR3 is CASSLKTAGALGYTF. CDR3 sequence (DNA): TGTGCCAGCAGTTTGAAGACAGCCGGAGCGTTAGGCTACACCTTC.

The V call is TRBV4-3, the J call TRBJ2-7, with 9 bases matching TRBD1. Germline assignment: CDR1 LGHNA and CDR2 YSLEER. V was clipped by 0 bases and J by 0 bases; unmatched bases: 3. The CDR3 is 16 residues long. The DNA of the CDR3 is TGCGCCAGCAGCCAAGATGGGACAGGGAGCTCCTACGAGCAGTACTTC. It codes for CASSQDGTGSSYEQYF.

The CDR3 nucleotides are TGTGCCAGCAGCGGACTAGCGGGATCAAGCACAGATACGCAGTATTTT. Translating it yields CASSGLAGSSTDTQYF. This sequence joins TRBV6-6 and TRBJ2-3, with TRBD2 matching over 12 bases. Looked up from germline, CDR1 is MNHNY and CDR2 is SVGAGI (reference sequence). The CDR3 extends over 16 amino acids. The V and J ends lost 6 bases and 0 bases, in that order; junction bases with no gene match: 4.

This clone was observed once. The genes are TRBV27 and TRBJ1-2; D perhaps matches TRBD1 (6 bases). This CDR3 region has 15 residues. Trimming shortened V by 3 bases and J by 2 bases, and 13 bases separated the two germline ends. Germline V CDR1 and CDR2: MNHEY, SMNVEV (reference sequence). The CDR3 bases are TGTGCCAGCAGTTTTTCAGGGGCCGGAAACTATGGCTACACCTTC. This translates into CASSFSGAGNYGYTF.

The chain joins TRBV10-3 to TRBJ2-2, with D possibly being TRBD2 (6 bases). There are 14 residues in the CDR3. The V end lost 9 bases, the J end lost 5 bases, and 16 bases lay between the germline ends. The germline V gene encodes CDR1 ENHRY and CDR2 SYGVKD. The CDR3 region has the DNA TGTGCCATAAGGGACTCCGGGGGAACCGGGGAGCTGTTTTTT. Translated: CAIRDSGGTGELFF.

This chain joins TRBV4-3 and TRBJ2-1; TRBD2 might be the D (6 bases). Trimming took 0 bases from V and 3 from J, leaving 12 bases between them. Germline V gene data show CDR1 as LGHNA and CDR2 as YSLEER. This CDR3 region has 16 residues. The CDR3: CASSQEVGGLYNEQFF. The CDR3 region has the DNA TGCGCCAGCAGCCAAGAGGTCGGGGGACTCTACAATGAGCAGTTCTTC.

This clone has just one count. This chain links TRBV6-5 with TRBJ1-6, with TRBD1 matching 9 bases. Germline V gives CDR1 MNHEY, CDR2 SVGAGI. This CDR3 is 16 amino acids long. Trimming removed 2 bases from V and 5 bases from J; junction bases left unmatched: 4. The CDR3 here is CASSYRDRADNSPLHF. CDR3 nucleotide sequence: TGTGCCAGCAGTTACCGGGACAGGGCGGATAATTCACCCCTCCACTTT.

DNA of the CDR3: TGCGCCAGCAGTTCCCTACGAGGGACTGAAGCTTTCTTT. Translation: CASSSLRGTEAFF. The chain is built from TRBV5-1 and TRBJ1-1; D call uncertain. Trimming left V 5 bases short and J 5 bases short, with 13 bases between. Germline assignment: CDR1 SGHRS and CDR2 YFSETQ. The CDR3 extends over 13 amino acids. Filled out from reference TRBV5-1 and TRBJ1-1, the complete variable domain reads KAGVTQTPRYLIKTRGQQVTLSCSPISGHRSVSWYQQTPGQGLQFLFEYFSETQRNKGNFPGRFSGRQFSNSRSEMNVSTLELGDSALYLCASSSLRGTEAFFGQGTRLTVV.

The J gene is TRBJ2-2, the V gene TRBV11-2; D unresolved. The V end lost 5 bases, the J end lost 0 bases, and 13 bases lay between the germline ends. The CDR3 has 16 amino acids. The germline gives CDR1 SGHAT, CDR2 FQNNGV. DNA of the CDR3: TGTGCCAGCAGCCCCAGGAATGGGGCGAACACCGGGGAGCTGTTTTTT. Translated: CASSPRNGANTGELFF.

This chain links TRBV5-6 with TRBJ2-7; the match to TRBD1 covers 8 bases. Germline V gene data show CDR1 as SGHDT and CDR2 as YYEEEE. J was trimmed by 4 bases and V by 0 bases; bases with no gene match: 9. The CDR3 has 16 amino acids. This CDR3 is CASSLAAGQVQYEQYF. In DNA, the CDR3 is TGTGCCAGCAGCTTGGCCGCGGGACAGGTCCAGTACGAGCAGTACTTC.

The table lists this clone with a few counts. V usage is TRBV19 and J usage is TRBJ1-6, with 7 bases identical to TRBD1. Trimming at V came to 8 bases and at J to 7 bases, leaving 8 bases not matched to a gene. The germline gives CDR1 LNHDA, CDR2 SQIVND (reference sequence). This CDR3 region has 14 residues. The CDR3: CASGRIGGNSPLHF. The DNA for the CDR3 is TGTGCCAGTGGCAGGATAGGGGGCAATTCACCCCTCCACTTT.

The chain carries TRBV5-1 and TRBJ2-7; D not resolved. Trimming left V 4 bases short and J 1 base short, with 12 bases between. In germline, CDR1 is SGHRS, CDR2 YFSETQ. The CDR3 runs to 14 residues. The CDR3 loop is CASSRTETSYEQYF. For the CDR3, the DNA is TGCGCCAGCAGCCGAACCGAAACTTCCTACGAGCAGTACTTC.

The chain couples TRBV4-3 to TRBJ1-5; D is unclear. The CDR3 length is 14 residues. Trimming shortened V by 1 base and J by 5 bases, and 9 bases separated the two germline ends. Germline V lookup: CDR1 LGHNA, CDR2 YSLEER. In DNA form, the CDR3 reads TGCGCCAGCAGCCAAGGCGGAAGGGATCAGCCCCAGCATTTT. Its protein product is CASSQGGRDQPQHF.

The genes are TRBV6-5 and TRBJ1-2; D uncertain. The CDR3 totals 16 residues. V lost 2 bases and J lost 1, with 14 bases in between. In germline, CDR1 is MNHEY, CDR2 SVGAGI. CDR3 nucleotide sequence: TGTGCCAGCAGTTACGGTTTCGAGGAAGTTAACTATGGCTACACCTTC. It translates to CASSYGFEEVNYGYTF.

This chain connects TRBV4-1 to TRBJ2-7; 9 nucleotides agree with TRBD1. CDR3 length: 14 residues. V trimming: 4 bases; J trimming: 2 bases; junction bases outside the gene matches: 3. Germline assignment: CDR1 MGHRA and CDR2 YSYEKL. For the CDR3, the DNA is TGCGCCAGCAGCCCCGGACAGGGGACCTACGAGCAGTACTTC. This sequence encodes CASSPGQGTYEQYF.